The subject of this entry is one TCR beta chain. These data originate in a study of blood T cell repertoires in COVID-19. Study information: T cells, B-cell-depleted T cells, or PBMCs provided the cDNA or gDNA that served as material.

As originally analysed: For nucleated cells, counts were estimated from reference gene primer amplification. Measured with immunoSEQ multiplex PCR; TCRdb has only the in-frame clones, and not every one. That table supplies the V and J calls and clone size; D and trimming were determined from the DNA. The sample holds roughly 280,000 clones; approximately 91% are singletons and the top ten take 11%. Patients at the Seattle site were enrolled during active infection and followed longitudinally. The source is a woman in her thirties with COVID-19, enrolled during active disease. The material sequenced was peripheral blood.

The CDR3 coding sequence is TGTGCCAGTAGTCCTACCTTGGACAGGAGGAATGAAAAACTGTTTTTT. Residues: CASSPTLDRRNEKLFF. The rearrangement uses TRBV19 and TRBJ1-4; 7 positions agree with TRBD1. V gave up 5 bases and J gave up 5 bases; unmatched junction bases: 11. This CDR3 spans 16 amino acids. Germline V gene lookup returns CDR1 LNHDA and CDR2 SQIVND (reference sequence).